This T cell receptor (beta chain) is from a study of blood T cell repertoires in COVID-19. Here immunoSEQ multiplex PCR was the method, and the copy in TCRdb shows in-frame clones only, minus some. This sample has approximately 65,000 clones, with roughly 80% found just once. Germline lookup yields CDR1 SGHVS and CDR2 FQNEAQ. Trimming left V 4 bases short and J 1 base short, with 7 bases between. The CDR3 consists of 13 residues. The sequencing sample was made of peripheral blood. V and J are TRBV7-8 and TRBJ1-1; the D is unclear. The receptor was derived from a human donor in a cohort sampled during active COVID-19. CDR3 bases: TGTGCCAGCAGCTCAACAACGAACACTGAAGCTTTCTTT. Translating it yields CASSSTTNTEAFF.